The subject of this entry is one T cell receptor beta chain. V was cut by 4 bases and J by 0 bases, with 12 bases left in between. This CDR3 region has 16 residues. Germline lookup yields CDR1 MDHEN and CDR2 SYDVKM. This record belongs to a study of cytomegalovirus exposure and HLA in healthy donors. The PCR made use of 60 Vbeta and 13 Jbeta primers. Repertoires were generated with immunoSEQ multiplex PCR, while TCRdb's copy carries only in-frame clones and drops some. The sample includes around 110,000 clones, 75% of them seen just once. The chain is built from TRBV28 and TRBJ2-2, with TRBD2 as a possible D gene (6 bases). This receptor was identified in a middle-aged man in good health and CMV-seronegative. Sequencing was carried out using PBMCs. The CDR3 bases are TGTGCCAGCAGTTATTCCGGGACTTCGAACACCGGGGAGCTGTTTTTT. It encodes CASSYSGTSNTGELFF.